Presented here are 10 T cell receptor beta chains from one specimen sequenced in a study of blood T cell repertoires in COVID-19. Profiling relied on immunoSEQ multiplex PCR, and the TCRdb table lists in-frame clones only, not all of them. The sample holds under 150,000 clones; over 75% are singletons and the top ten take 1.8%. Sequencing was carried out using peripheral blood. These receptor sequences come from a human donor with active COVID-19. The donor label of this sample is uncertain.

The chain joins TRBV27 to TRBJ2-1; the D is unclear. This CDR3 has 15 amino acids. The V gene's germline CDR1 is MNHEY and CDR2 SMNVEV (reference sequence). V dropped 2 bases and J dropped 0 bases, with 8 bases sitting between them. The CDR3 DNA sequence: TGTGCCAGCAGTTTAATCAGAAGCTCCTACAATGAGCAGTTCTTC. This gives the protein CASSLIRSSYNEQFF.

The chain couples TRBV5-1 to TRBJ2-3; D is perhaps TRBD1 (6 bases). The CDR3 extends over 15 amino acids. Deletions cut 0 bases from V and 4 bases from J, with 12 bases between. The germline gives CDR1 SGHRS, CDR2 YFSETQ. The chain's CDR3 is CASSLGGRGPDTQYF. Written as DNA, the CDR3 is TGCGCCAGCAGCTTGGGGGGCAGGGGCCCAGATACGCAGTATTTT.

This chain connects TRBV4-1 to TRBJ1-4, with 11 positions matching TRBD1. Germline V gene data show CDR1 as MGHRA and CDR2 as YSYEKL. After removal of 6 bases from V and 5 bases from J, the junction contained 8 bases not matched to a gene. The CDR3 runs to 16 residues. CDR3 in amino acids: CASSQDRGRINEKLFF. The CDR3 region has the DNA TGCGCCAGCAGTCAGGACAGGGGGCGGATAAATGAAAAACTGTTTTTT.

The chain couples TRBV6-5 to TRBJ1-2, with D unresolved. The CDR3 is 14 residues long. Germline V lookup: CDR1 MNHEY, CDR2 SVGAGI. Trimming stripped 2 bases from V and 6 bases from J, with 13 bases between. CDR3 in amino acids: CASSYAGPPDGYTF. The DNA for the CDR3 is TGTGCCAGCAGTTACGCAGGCCCCCCGGATGGCTACACCTTC.

In DNA form, the CDR3 reads TGTGCCAGCAGCCCGACAGTTGCAACTAATGAAAAACTGTTTTTT. Amino acids: CASSPTVATNEKLFF. The chain has TRBV7-6 and TRBJ1-4; maybe TRBD1 (5 bases). Trimming took 5 bases from V and 0 from J, leaving 10 bases between them. There are 15 residues in the CDR3. CDR1 is SGHVS, CDR2 FNYEAQ, per germline.

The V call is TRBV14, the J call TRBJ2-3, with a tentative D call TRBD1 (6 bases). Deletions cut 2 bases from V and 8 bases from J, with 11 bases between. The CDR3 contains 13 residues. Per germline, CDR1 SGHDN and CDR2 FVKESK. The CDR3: CASSQTPRGTQYF. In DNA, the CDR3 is TGTGCCAGCAGCCAAACCCCCAGGGGTACGCAGTATTTT.

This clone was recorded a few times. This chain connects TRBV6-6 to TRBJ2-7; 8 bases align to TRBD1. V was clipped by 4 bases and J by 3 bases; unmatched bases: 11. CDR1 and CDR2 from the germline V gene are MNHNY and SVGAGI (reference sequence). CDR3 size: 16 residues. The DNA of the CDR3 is TGTGCCAGCAGTTCCCCGGCGACAGGGGTGGTCTACGAGCAGTACTTC. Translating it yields CASSSPATGVVYEQYF.

DNA of the CDR3: TGTGCCACCAGTGATTTGAACAGGGGGGAACAGTTCTTC. It codes for CATSDLNRGEQFF. The chain employs TRBV24-1 and TRBJ2-1, with 8 bases fitting TRBD1. V lost 0 bases and J lost 13; bases outside the gene matches: 4. Per germline, CDR1 KGHDR and CDR2 SFDVKD. The CDR3 runs to 13 residues.

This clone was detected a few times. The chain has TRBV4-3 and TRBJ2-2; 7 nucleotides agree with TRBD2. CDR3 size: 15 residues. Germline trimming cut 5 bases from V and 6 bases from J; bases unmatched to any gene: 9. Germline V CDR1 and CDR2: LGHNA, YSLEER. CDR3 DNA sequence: TGCGCCAGCAGCGAAAGACTAGCCTCGGCCGGGGAGCTGTTTTTT. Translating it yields CASSERLASAGELFF.

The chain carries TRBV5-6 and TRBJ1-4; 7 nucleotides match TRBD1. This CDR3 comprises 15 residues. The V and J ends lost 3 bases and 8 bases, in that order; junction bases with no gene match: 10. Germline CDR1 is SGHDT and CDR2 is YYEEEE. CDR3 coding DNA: TGTGCCAGCAGCTGGAAAGGGGGCGTGGGAGAAAAACTGTTTTTT. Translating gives CASSWKGGVGEKLFF.